This T cell receptor beta chain originates from a study of blood T cell repertoires in COVID-19. For the study at large: Donors in the United States, Italy and Spain gave samples during acute or convalescent COVID-19. PBMCs, B-cell-depleted T cells, or T cells provided the cDNA or gDNA that made up the material.

CDR1 is MDHEN, CDR2 SYDVKM, per germline. The V segment lost 4 bases and the J segment 1 base; nucleotides outside the gene matches: 5. CDR3 length equals 17 residues. Per the study methods: It was from reference gene primer amplification that nucleated cell counts were estimated. The assay was immunoSEQ multiplex PCR, and TCRdb's table has in-frame clones only and misses some. Clone size and V and J calls were adopted from that table, with D and trimming inferred from the DNA. The sample yields under 40,000 clones, roughly 78% seen once. The sample taken for sequencing was peripheral blood. The clonotype comes from a woman aged 70-85 years with acute or convalescent COVID-19. The chain joins TRBV28 to TRBJ2-1; TRBD2 matches at 12 bases. CDR3 sequence reads: CASSSRLAGVSYNEQFF. In nucleotides, the CDR3 is TGTGCCAGCAGTTCGAGACTAGCGGGAGTATCCTACAATGAGCAGTTCTTC.